What follows is one TCR beta chain and its context. The target antigen is unknown. Assay used: immunoSEQ multiplex PCR; TCRdb lists only in-frame clones, some missing. The sample includes roughly 4,200 clones, 35% to 45% of them seen just once. Looked up from germline, CDR1 is LNHDA and CDR2 is SQIVND (reference sequence). V lost 3 bases and J lost 0, with 8 bases in between. The CDR3 covers 14 residues. The data are from a study of T cells in localized non-small cell lung cancer. Study observations and caveats: Paired adjacent lung recovered a median roughly 56 of the top 100 tumor clones. Longer overall survival accompanied higher blood T cell density. It was uninvolved adjacent lung that showed the highest T cell clonality, exceeding tumor. Heterogeneity is still possible, as just one tumor region was sequenced.

The TCR originated in a woman between 35 and 70 years old with stage I lung adenocarcinoma. This chain connects TRBV19 to TRBJ1-1; possibly TRBD1 for D (5 bases). This specimen was lung tumor tissue, taken before any cancer treatment. The CDR3 DNA follows: TGTGCCAGTAGTATGACAGCCATGAACACTGAAGCTTTCTTT. Translated: CASSMTAMNTEAFF.